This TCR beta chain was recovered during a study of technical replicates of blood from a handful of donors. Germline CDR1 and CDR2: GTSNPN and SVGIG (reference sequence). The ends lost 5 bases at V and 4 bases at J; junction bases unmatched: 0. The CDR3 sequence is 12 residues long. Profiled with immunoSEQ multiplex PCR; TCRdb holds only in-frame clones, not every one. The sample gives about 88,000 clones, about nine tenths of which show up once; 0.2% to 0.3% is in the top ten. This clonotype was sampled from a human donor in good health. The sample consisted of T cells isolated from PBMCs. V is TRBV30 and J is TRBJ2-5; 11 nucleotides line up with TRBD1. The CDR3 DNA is TGTGCCTGGGGGACAGGGGGAGAGACCCAGTACTTC. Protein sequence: CAWGTGGETQYF.